The 19 T cell receptor beta chains reported below all come from one sample, sequenced in a study of identical twins. TCRdb processed the 5' RACE reads anew with MiXCR; each CDR3 protein has one entry. The table records 750,000 to 950,000 distinct CDR3 sequences, 10% to 15% of them present only once. Another study also made use of these data, one on yellow fever vaccine responses in identical twins.

The sequenced sample consisted of PBMCs. The receptors shown here come from a woman in her late teens or twenties in good health.

This chain links TRBV11-2 with TRBJ2-3, with TRBD2 matching 11 bases. This CDR3 has 17 residues. Trimming took 5 bases from V and 6 from J; bases not matched to a gene: 13. CDR1 SGHAT and CDR2 FQNNGV come from the germline V gene. As DNA, the CDR3 is TGTGCCAGCAGCCCCCGACTAGCGGGGTTACCAGGGGATACGCAGTATTTT. Protein product: CASSPRLAGLPGDTQYF.

This clonotype was counted at least ten times. V is TRBV12-3 or TRBV12-4 and J is TRBJ1-4, with TRBD1 identical over 9 bases. The CDR3 runs to 14 residues. Germline trimming cut 4 bases from V and 10 bases from J; bases unmatched to any gene: 7. The CDR3, as DNA: TGTGCCAGCAGTTCATCGGGACAGGGACGAAAACTGTTTTTT. This codes for CASSSSGQGRKLFF.

The chain couples TRBV15 to TRBJ2-1; 8 nucleotides line up with TRBD2. Trimming took 5 bases from V and 12 from J; bases not matched to a gene: 6. The CDR3 runs to 12 residues. CDR1 is LNHNV, CDR2 YYDKDF, per germline (reference sequence). The CDR3 sequence: CATSSGGGRQFF. The CDR3 DNA is TGTGCCACCAGCTCCGGGGGGGGGCGGCAGTTCTTC. The complete variable domain, with remaining parts taken from reference TRBV15 and TRBJ2-1, reads DAMVIQNPRYQVTQFGKPVTLSCSQTLNHNVMYWYQQKSSQAPKLLFHYYDKDFNNEADTPDNFQSRRPNTSFCFLDIRSPGLGDTAMYLCATSSGGGRQFFGPGTRLTVL.

This clonotype was recorded at least ten times. The chain uses TRBV12-3 or TRBV12-4 and TRBJ2-5; TRBD1 matches at 9 bases. Trimming removed 6 bases from V and 4 bases from J; junction bases left unmatched: 3. The CDR3 covers 13 residues. The CDR3 DNA reads as TGTGCCAGCAGACCGACAGGGGGAGAGACCCAGTACTTC. It is translated as CASRPTGGETQYF.

The rearrangement uses TRBV6-5 and TRBJ2-3, with D perhaps matching TRBD2 (6 bases). Looked up from germline, CDR1 is MNHEY and CDR2 is SVGAGI. This CDR3 comprises 12 residues. With 6 bases removed from V and 6 bases from J, the gap between germline ends came to 10 bases. This CDR3 reads CASRTSSDTQYF. The CDR3 region has the DNA TGTGCCAGCAGAACTAGCAGCGATACGCAGTATTTT.

The genes are TRBV2 and TRBJ1-1; D not certain. This CDR3 spans 15 amino acids. Germline CDR1 reads SNHLY; CDR2 reads FYNNEI. Trimming pared 8 bases from V and 1 base from J, leaving 17 bases between. The chain's CDR3 is CASRGARAGNTEAFF. The CDR3 DNA follows: TGTGCCAGCCGGGGTGCACGGGCCGGGAACACTGAAGCTTTCTTT.

The genes are TRBV6-1 and TRBJ2-3, with 8 bases that match TRBD2. CDR1 is MNHNS, CDR2 SASEGT, per germline. The CDR3 loop spans 17 amino acids. V gave up 2 bases and J gave up 4 bases; unmatched junction bases: 11. The CDR3 bases are TGTGCCAGCAGTGAACGGCGGCGGGGGGCCTACGCAGATACGCAGTATTTT. It is translated as CASSERRRGAYADTQYF.

This clonotype was counted only a few times. V and J are TRBV29-1 and TRBJ1-2; D remains unclear. In germline, CDR1 is SQVTM, CDR2 ANQGSEA. This CDR3 has 14 residues. The V end was cut by 3 bases, the J end by 0 bases, with 11 bases between. CDR3 region: CSVELRTANYGYTF. The CDR3 DNA follows: TGCAGCGTTGAGTTACGTACAGCTAACTATGGCTACACCTTC.

This clonotype showed up many times. V is TRBV27 and J is TRBJ2-3, with D possibly matching TRBD2 (7 bases). V was shortened by 0 bases and J by 5 bases, with 12 bases between the two germline ends. This CDR3 has 15 residues. The germline CDR1 and CDR2 sequences are MNHEY and SMNVEV (reference sequence). The CDR3 sequence: CASSLSPGGRDTQYF. In DNA form, the CDR3 reads TGTGCCAGCAGTTTATCTCCGGGGGGCCGAGATACGCAGTATTTT.

This clonotype was observed a handful of times. V gene TRBV7-6 combines with J gene TRBJ2-7; TRBD2 matches 9 bases. The CDR3 spans 15 residues. CDR1 is SGHVS, CDR2 FNYEAQ, per germline. Unmatched junction bases numbered 5, after V lost 2 bases and J lost 3 bases. CDR3 nucleotides: TGTGCCAGCAGCTTATATTTAGCGGGAGTCTACGAGCAGTACTTC. Translating gives CASSLYLAGVYEQYF. The variable domain in full, with the rest retrieved from reference TRBV7-6 and TRBJ2-7, is GAGVSQSPRYKVTKRGQDVALRCDPISGHVSLYWYRQALGQGPEFLTYFNYEAQQDKSGLPNDRFSAERPEGSISTLTIQRTEQRDSAMYRCASSLYLAGVYEQYFGPGTRLTVT.

There are a few counts of this clonotype. This chain joins TRBV25-1 and TRBJ2-1; TRBD1 aligns across 11 bases. The CDR3 is 16 residues long. J gave up 4 bases and V 5 bases, and 7 bases lay outside the gene matches. Germline lookup yields CDR1 MGHDK and CDR2 SYGVNS. CDR3 protein: CASSKGTGGTYNEQFF. The CDR3 nucleotides read TGTGCCAGCAGTAAAGGGACAGGGGGGACTTACAATGAGCAGTTCTTC.

As DNA, the CDR3 is TGCAGTGCTATAGTTCGTGAAAAACTGTTTTTT. Translating it yields CSAIVREKLFF. V usage is TRBV20-1 and J usage is TRBJ1-4; the D is unclear. Germline V lookup: CDR1 DFQATT, CDR2 SNEGSKA (reference sequence). The V end was cut by 4 bases, the J end by 7 bases, with 7 bases between. The CDR3 covers 11 residues.

This clonotype was counted at least ten times. The chain employs TRBV10-3 and TRBJ1-1; D not certain. Germline CDR1 is ENHRY and CDR2 is SYGVKD. Deletions cut 0 bases from V and 5 bases from J, with 10 bases between. The CDR3 is 14 residues long. CDR3 amino acids: CAISESWGGTEAFF. DNA of the CDR3: TGTGCCATCAGTGAGTCGTGGGGAGGAACTGAAGCTTTCTTT.

The chain joins TRBV12-3 or TRBV12-4 to TRBJ2-1; unclear D gene. This CDR3 is 11 amino acids long. Trimming shortened V by 6 bases and J by 9 bases, and 9 bases separated the two germline ends. CDR3 sequence (DNA): TGTGCCAGCAGACTCATTGGTGAGCAGTTCTTC. Translating it yields CASRLIGEQFF.

In its sample, this clonotype was seen a few times. The chain combines TRBV3-1 with TRBJ2-2; 10 bases are shared with TRBD2. With V trimmed by 2 bases and J by 6 bases, 12 bases remained unmatched. CDR1 and CDR2 (germline): LGHDT, YNNKEL (reference sequence). This CDR3 spans 18 amino acids. CDR3 amino acids: CASSQPRGTSVISGELFF. The CDR3 DNA is TGTGCCAGCAGCCAACCAAGAGGGACTAGCGTTATTTCCGGGGAGCTGTTTTTT. Full variable domain (missing parts from reference TRBV3-1 and TRBJ2-2): DTAVSQTPKYLVTQMGNDKSIKCEQNLGHDTMYWYKQDSKKFLKIMFSYNNKELIINETVPNRFSPKSPDKAHLNLHINSLELGDSAVYFCASSQPRGTSVISGELFFGEGSRLTVL.

The chain has TRBV29-1 and TRBJ2-7, with 11 bases fitting TRBD1. Germline CDR1 is SQVTM and CDR2 is ANQGSEA. The CDR3 totals 12 residues. With V trimmed by 6 bases and J by 6 bases, 4 bases remained unmatched. In DNA, the CDR3 is TGCAGCGTCGGACAGGGGGCATTCGAGCAGTACTTC. Translated: CSVGQGAFEQYF.

This clonotype was picked up many times. The rearrangement links TRBV10-2 to TRBJ2-5; tentative D call: TRBD2 (6 bases). Germline CDR1 WSHSY, CDR2 SAAADI. V was clipped by 2 bases and J by 4 bases, with 11 bases between them. The CDR3 sequence is 14 residues long. The CDR3 protein is CASSEGRTRETQYF. Written as DNA, the CDR3 is TGCGCCAGCAGTGAGGGGAGGACGAGAGAGACCCAGTACTTC.

This clonotype was recorded a few times. The chain links TRBV11-1 to TRBJ2-5; 11 nucleotides line up with TRBD2. The ends lost 5 bases at V and 2 bases at J; junction bases unmatched: 13. Germline CDR1 SGHAT, CDR2 FQDESV (reference sequence). The CDR3 is made up of 18 amino acids. The CDR3 DNA is TGTGCCAGCAGCCAAGGGACTAGCGGAGGAATCCCTCAAGAGACCCAGTACTTC. The encoded protein is CASSQGTSGGIPQETQYF.

The rearrangement uses TRBV12-3 or TRBV12-4 and TRBJ1-1; TRBD1 aligns across 7 bases. This CDR3 has 15 amino acids. V trimming: 6 bases; J trimming: 1 base; junction bases outside the gene matches: 8. The chain's CDR3 is CASSLSRDRNTEAFF. The CDR3 region has the DNA TGTGCCAGCAGCCTTTCCCGGGACAGGAACACTGAAGCTTTCTTT.